This record concerns one T cell receptor beta chain sequence. As part of library construction, unique molecular identifiers were attached to individual cDNA molecules. TCRdb passed the 5' RACE reads through MiXCR, listing each CDR3 protein once. The profile covers fewer than 120,000 distinct CDR3 sequences, with 10% to 15% appearing a single time and 3% to 4.5% taken by the ten largest. The CDR3 extends over 13 amino acids. Deletions cut 5 bases from V and 11 bases from J, with 13 bases between. The V gene's germline CDR1 is MNHEY and CDR2 SVGAGI. This entry is derived from a study of early T cells in non-severe SARS-CoV-2 infection.

J is TRBJ1-6 and V is TRBV6-5; D not resolved. This clonotype was obtained from an adult who was a healthcare worker with PCR-confirmed SARS-CoV-2 infection or an uninfected control (not recorded which). The specimen was whole blood, collected at baseline. The CDR3, as DNA: TGTGCCAGCAGTCAGACCCCGAGGGCACCCCTCCACTTT. It is translated as CASSQTPRAPLHF.